The rows below give T cell receptor beta chains drawn from one sample of a study of CD8 T cells in ankylosing spondylitis. TCRdb fed the 5' RACE reads into MiXCR, producing one record per CDR3 protein. The table has some 130,000 distinct CDR3 sequences, around 10% seen once. The material sequenced was blood, either unsorted or a sorted T cell fraction (not recorded which). The receptors here all came from a female donor with ankylosing spondylitis or in good health (not recorded which). The CDR3 runs from the conserved cysteine through the conserved F or W. A D gene is named only where the DNA matches it firmly. Expanded clones are given a class, and other clones once, few, many or no size at all.

CDR3: CASSLRDRVSEQYF
DNA: TGTGCCAGCAGCTTGAGGGACAGGGTATCCGAGCAGTACTTC
D: TRBD1
size: many
J: TRBJ2-7
length: 14
V: TRBV5-6

CDR3: CSALGQTNQPQHF
DNA: TGCAGTGCCCTGGGACAGACCAATCAGCCCCAGCATTTT
D: TRBD1
size: many
J: TRBJ1-5
length: 13
V: TRBV20-1

CDR3: CASSEWDEAFF
DNA: TGCGCCAGCAGTGAATGGGATGAAGCTTTCTTT
D: .
size: many
J: TRBJ1-1
length: 11
V: TRBV10-2

CDR3: CSARGTTETQYF
DNA: TGCAGTGCTAGAGGGACTACTGAGACCCAGTACTTC
D: .
size: many
J: TRBJ2-5
length: 12
V: TRBV20-1

CDR3: CASSSMEFANTGELFF
DNA: TGTGCCAGCAGCTCTATGGAATTCGCGAACACCGGGGAGCTGTTTTTT
D: .
size: few
J: TRBJ2-2
length: 16
V: TRBV5-4

CDR3: CSLRTVWGQGFNEQFF
DNA: TGCAGCTTGCGGACGGTTTGGGGCCAGGGGTTTAATGAGCAGTTCTTC
D: .
size: many
J: TRBJ2-1
length: 16
V: TRBV29-1

CDR3: CASGRTSVVRETQYF
DNA: TGTGCCAGCGGAAGGACTAGCGTCGTTCGGGAGACCCAGTACTTC
D: TRBD2
size: many
J: TRBJ2-5
length: 15
V: TRBV7-2

CDR3: CASSRDSLYGYTF
DNA: TGTGCCAGCAGCCGTGACAGCCTCTATGGCTACACCTTC
D: .
size: many
J: TRBJ1-2
length: 13
V: TRBV3-1

CDR3: CASRTEGQAGNTIYF
DNA: TGCGCCAGCAGGACGGAGGGACAGGCTGGAAACACCATATATTTT
D: TRBD1
size: many
J: TRBJ1-3
length: 15
V: TRBV5-1

CDR3: CASSTGTGYTEAFF
DNA: TGTGCCAGCAGCACCGGGACGGGATACACTGAAGCTTTCTTT
D: .
size: many
J: TRBJ1-1
length: 14
V: TRBV3-1

CDR3: CASSTGNTANYGYTF
DNA: TGTGCCAGCAGCACTGGGAACACAGCTAACTATGGCTACACCTTC
D: .
size: few
J: TRBJ1-2
length: 15
V: TRBV7-9

CDR3: CASSSLLTEAFF
DNA: TGTGCCAGCAGTTCCCTTTTGACTGAAGCTTTCTTT
D: .
size: many
J: TRBJ1-1
length: 12
V: TRBV12-3/TRBV12-4

CDR3: CASSSLTGADYGYTF
DNA: TGTGCCAGCAGTTCTCTGACAGGAGCGGATTATGGCTACACCTTC
D: .
size: many
J: TRBJ1-2
length: 15
V: TRBV27

CDR3: CASSIDRTTANYGYTF
DNA: TGTGCCAGTAGTATAGATAGGACGACCGCCAACTATGGCTACACCTTC
D: .
size: many
J: TRBJ1-2
length: 16
V: TRBV19

CDR3: CASSRGGKGTEAFF
DNA: TGTGCCAGCAGTCGGGGAGGTAAGGGGACTGAAGCTTTCTTT
D: .
size: .
J: TRBJ1-1
length: 14
V: TRBV6-1

CDR3: CASSRAATNEKLFF
DNA: TGTGCCAGCAGTAGGGCAGCAACTAATGAAAAACTGTTTTTT
D: .
size: few
J: TRBJ1-4
length: 14
V: TRBV27

CDR3: CASSLTGDNEQFF
DNA: TGCGCCAGCAGCTTGACGGGGGACAATGAGCAGTTCTTC
D: .
size: many
J: TRBJ2-1
length: 13
V: TRBV5-1

CDR3: CASTPGKWGQFF
DNA: TGTGCCAGCACCCCAGGGAAGTGGGGGCAGTTCTTC
D: .
size: many
J: TRBJ2-1
length: 12
V: TRBV6-1

CDR3: CATSDPGQGYNEQFF
DNA: TGTGCCACCAGTGATCCGGGACAGGGGTACAATGAGCAGTTCTTC
D: TRBD1
size: .
J: TRBJ2-1
length: 15
V: TRBV24-1

CDR3: CASSLMTGETGELFF
DNA: TGTGCCAGCAGCCTAATGACAGGGGAGACCGGGGAGCTGTTTTTT
D: TRBD1
size: few
J: TRBJ2-2
length: 15
V: TRBV5-5

CDR3: CASRSPIKRASQETQYF
DNA: TGCGCCAGCAGGTCCCCTATAAAGAGGGCTTCGCAAGAGACCCAGTACTTC
D: .
size: .
J: TRBJ2-5
length: 17
V: TRBV23-1

CDR3: CASSYDSSNEKLFF
DNA: TGCGCCAGCAGCTATGACAGCTCTAATGAAAAACTGTTTTTT
D: .
size: few
J: TRBJ1-4
length: 14
V: TRBV5-1

CDR3: CASSHLVHNEQFF
DNA: TGTGCCAGCAGCCACCTAGTCCACAATGAGCAGTTCTTC
D: .
size: many
J: TRBJ2-1
length: 13
V: TRBV14

CDR3: CSAPLSLAAKVEQFF
DNA: TGCAGTGCCCCCCTTTCGCTGGCGGCCAAGGTTGAGCAGTTCTTC
D: .
size: many
J: TRBJ2-1
length: 15
V: TRBV20-1

CDR3: CASSLGSGLSTEAFF
DNA: TGTGCCAGCAGCTTAGGATCAGGTTTGAGCACTGAAGCTTTCTTT
D: .
size: many
J: TRBJ1-1
length: 15
V: TRBV7-2

CDR3: CSARPSKSGGAYNEQFF
DNA: TGCAGTGCTAGACCCTCCAAAAGCGGGGGGGCCTACAATGAGCAGTTCTTC
D: TRBD2
size: many
J: TRBJ2-1
length: 17
V: TRBV20-1

CDR3: CASSPGGTGLGYTF
DNA: TGCGCCAGCAGCCCTGGTGGGACAGGGCTTGGCTACACCTTC
D: TRBD1
size: .
J: TRBJ1-2
length: 14
V: TRBV5-1

CDR3: CASSLRRANSPLHF
DNA: TGTGCCAGCAGTTTACGCCGGGCTAATTCACCCCTCCACTTT
D: .
size: many
J: TRBJ1-6
length: 14
V: TRBV12-3/TRBV12-4

CDR3: CASSRLTGLNTEAFF
DNA: TGTGCCAGCAGCAGGCTCACAGGGTTGAACACTGAAGCTTTCTTT
D: .
size: .
J: TRBJ1-1
length: 15
V: TRBV7-9

CDR3: CSASQQGGGRNEQYF
DNA: TGCAGTGCCTCCCAACAGGGGGGGGGGCGGAACGAGCAGTACTTC
D: .
size: many
J: TRBJ2-7
length: 15
V: TRBV20-1

CDR3: CASSAGTARYGDTF
DNA: TGTGCCAGCAGTGCTGGGACAGCCCGCTATGGCGACACCTTC
D: TRBD1
size: .
J: TRBJ1-2
length: 14
V: TRBV2

CDR3: CASSGPGTGANTEAFF
DNA: TGTGCCAGCAGCGGTCCCGGGACAGGCGCTAACACTGAAGCTTTCTTT
D: TRBD1
size: many
J: TRBJ1-1
length: 16
V: TRBV12-3/TRBV12-4

CDR3: CACCLRTFYYNEQFF
DNA: TGTGCCTGCTGCCTGCGGACATTTTACTACAATGAGCAGTTCTTC
D: .
size: .
J: TRBJ2-1
length: 15
V: TRBV3-1

CDR3: CGASSGQGIDGYTF
DNA: TGCGGTGCTAGCTCCGGACAGGGTATCGATGGCTACACCTTC
D: TRBD1
size: .
J: TRBJ1-2
length: 14
V: TRBV20-1

CDR3: CASSLDRREGYGYTF
DNA: TGTGCCAGCAGCCTCGACAGAAGGGAGGGGTATGGCTACACCTTC
D: .
size: many
J: TRBJ1-2
length: 15
V: TRBV4-2

CDR3: CASSLGPFPNYGYTF
DNA: TGTGCCAGCAGCTTAGGACCGTTTCCTAACTATGGCTACACCTTC
D: .
size: many
J: TRBJ1-2
length: 15
V: TRBV7-8

CDR3: CASSLVGADTQYF
DNA: TGTGCCAGCAGCTTAGTCGGCGCAGATACGCAGTATTTT
D: .
size: many
J: TRBJ2-3
length: 13
V: TRBV7-9

CDR3: CASSLAGAGGTEAFF
DNA: TGCGCCAGCAGCTTGGCCGGGGCAGGGGGCACTGAAGCTTTCTTT
D: TRBD1
size: many
J: TRBJ1-1
length: 15
V: TRBV5-1

CDR3: CASSLTQWGTTDTQYF
DNA: TGCGCCAGCAGCTTGACACAGTGGGGTACCACAGATACGCAGTATTTT
D: .
size: .
J: TRBJ2-3
length: 16
V: TRBV5-1

CDR3: CASSLGGAAKFDGYTF
DNA: TGTGCCAGCAGCTTAGGGGGAGCAGCTAAGTTTGATGGCTACACCTTC
D: .
size: many
J: TRBJ1-2
length: 16
V: TRBV7-2

CDR3: CASIGSLYGYTF
DNA: TGTGCCAGTATTGGCAGTCTCTATGGCTACACCTTC
D: .
size: many
J: TRBJ1-2
length: 12
V: TRBV19

CDR3: CASSSTGTLNPTRHGYTF
DNA: TGTGCCAGCAGTTCAACCGGGACATTGAATCCTACACGCCATGGCTACACCTTC
D: .
size: many
J: TRBJ1-2
length: 18
V: TRBV11-1

CDR3: CSALLYMNTEAFF
DNA: TGCAGTGCCCTACTCTATATGAACACTGAAGCTTTCTTT
D: .
size: many
J: TRBJ1-1
length: 13
V: TRBV20-1

CDR3: CASSVRSGGEKLFF
DNA: TGTGCCAGCAGCGTAAGGTCCGGGGGTGAAAAACTGTTTTTT
D: .
size: .
J: TRBJ1-4
length: 14
V: TRBV9

CDR3: CASSSTPGDTDTQYF
DNA: TGTGCCAGCAGCTCCACCCCAGGGGACACAGATACGCAGTATTTT
D: .
size: many
J: TRBJ2-3
length: 15
V: TRBV11-2

CDR3: CASSFRTGQPLVTF
DNA: TGTGCCAGCAGCTTCCGCACGGGGCAGCCGCTAGTCACCTTC
D: .
size: many
J: TRBJ1-2
length: 14
V: TRBV7-9

CDR3: CSVAEYNYGYTF
DNA: TGCAGTGTGGCAGAATATAACTATGGCTACACCTTC
D: .
size: .
J: TRBJ1-2
length: 12
V: TRBV20-1

CDR3: CASNQGMDTGELFF
DNA: TGTGCCAGCAATCAGGGGATGGACACCGGGGAGCTGTTTTTT
D: .
size: many
J: TRBJ2-2
length: 14
V: TRBV9

CDR3: CASTDSSEPNQPQHF
DNA: TGTGCCAGTACCGACAGCTCGGAACCTAATCAGCCCCAGCATTTT
D: .
size: .
J: TRBJ1-5
length: 15
V: TRBV19

CDR3: CASSPHVRDPRYNEQFF
DNA: TGTGCCAGCAGCCCACATGTCCGGGACCCCCGCTACAATGAGCAGTTCTTC
D: .
size: many
J: TRBJ2-1
length: 17
V: TRBV21-1

CDR3: CSVTKGWVNTEAFF
DNA: TGCAGCGTTACCAAGGGGTGGGTGAACACTGAAGCTTTCTTT
D: .
size: .
J: TRBJ1-1
length: 14
V: TRBV29-1

CDR3: CSARGADRGNQPQHF
DNA: TGCAGTGCTAGAGGGGCCGACAGGGGCAATCAGCCCCAGCATTTT
D: TRBD1
size: few
J: TRBJ1-5
length: 15
V: TRBV20-1

CDR3: CASSLKQGEAFF
DNA: TGCGCCAGCAGCCTCAAACAGGGGGAAGCTTTCTTT
D: TRBD1
size: many
J: TRBJ1-1
length: 12
V: TRBV4-1

CDR3: CVSSLGTGNEKLFF
DNA: TGCGTCAGCAGCTTGGGGACCGGGAATGAAAAACTGTTTTTT
D: .
size: .
J: TRBJ1-4
length: 14
V: TRBV5-1

CDR3: CAISDLTHEQYF
DNA: TGTGCCATCAGTGACCTGACTCACGAGCAGTACTTC
D: .
size: many
J: TRBJ2-7
length: 12
V: TRBV10-3

CDR3: CASTPGVLNTEAFF
DNA: TGTGCCAGCACCCCCGGAGTTTTGAACACTGAAGCTTTCTTT
D: .
size: many
J: TRBJ1-1
length: 14
V: TRBV7-2

CDR3: CASSPGGTSGNQPQHF
DNA: TGTGCCAGCTCACCGGGCGGGACAAGCGGCAATCAGCCCCAGCATTTT
D: .
size: .
J: TRBJ1-5
length: 16
V: TRBV18